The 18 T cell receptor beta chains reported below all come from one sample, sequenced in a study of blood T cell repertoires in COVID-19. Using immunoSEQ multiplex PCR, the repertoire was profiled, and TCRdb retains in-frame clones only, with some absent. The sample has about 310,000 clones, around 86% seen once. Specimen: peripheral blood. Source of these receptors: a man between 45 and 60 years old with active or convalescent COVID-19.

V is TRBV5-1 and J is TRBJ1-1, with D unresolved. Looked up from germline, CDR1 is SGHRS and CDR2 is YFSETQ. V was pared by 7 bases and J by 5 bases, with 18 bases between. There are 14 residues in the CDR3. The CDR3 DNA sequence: TGCGCCAGCGGCCTCCGCGGGGTAGGAACTGAAGCTTTCTTT. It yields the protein CASGLRGVGTEAFF. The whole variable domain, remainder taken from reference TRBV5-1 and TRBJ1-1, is KAGVTQTPRYLIKTRGQQVTLSCSPISGHRSVSWYQQTPGQGLQFLFEYFSETQRNKGNFPGRFSGRQFSNSRSEMNVSTLELGDSALYLCASGLRGVGTEAFFGQGTRLTVV.

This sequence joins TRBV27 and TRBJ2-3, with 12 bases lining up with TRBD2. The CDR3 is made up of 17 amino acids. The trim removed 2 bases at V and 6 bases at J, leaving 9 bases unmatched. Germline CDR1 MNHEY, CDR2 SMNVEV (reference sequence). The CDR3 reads CASSLSSTSGSPDTQYF. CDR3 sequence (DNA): TGTGCCAGCAGTTTAAGCTCGACTAGCGGGAGTCCTGATACGCAGTATTTT.

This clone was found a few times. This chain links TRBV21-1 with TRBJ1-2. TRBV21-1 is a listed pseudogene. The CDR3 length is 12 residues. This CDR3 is CASSPPCDGYTF. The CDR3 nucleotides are TGTGCCAGCAGCCCTCCTTGTGATGGCTACACCTTC.

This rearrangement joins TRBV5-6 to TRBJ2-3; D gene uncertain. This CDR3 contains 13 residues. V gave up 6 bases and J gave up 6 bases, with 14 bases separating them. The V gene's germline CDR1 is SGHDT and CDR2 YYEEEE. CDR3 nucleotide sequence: TGTGCCAGCACCTCCTGGCGGCTGGATACGCAGTATTTT. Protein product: CASTSWRLDTQYF. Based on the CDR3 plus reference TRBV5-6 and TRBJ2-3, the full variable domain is DAGVTQSPTHLIKTRGQQVTLRCSPKSGHDTVSWYQQALGQGPQFIFQYYEEEERQRGNFPDRFSGHQFPNYSSELNVNALLLGDSALYLCASTSWRLDTQYFGPGTRLTVL.

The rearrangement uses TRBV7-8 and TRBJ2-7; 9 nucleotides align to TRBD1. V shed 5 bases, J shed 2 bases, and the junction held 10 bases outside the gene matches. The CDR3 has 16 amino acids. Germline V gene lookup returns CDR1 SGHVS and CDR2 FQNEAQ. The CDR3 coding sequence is TGTGCCAGCAGCCTTCCCTTACAGGGGGCAACCTACGAGCAGTACTTC. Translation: CASSLPLQGATYEQYF.

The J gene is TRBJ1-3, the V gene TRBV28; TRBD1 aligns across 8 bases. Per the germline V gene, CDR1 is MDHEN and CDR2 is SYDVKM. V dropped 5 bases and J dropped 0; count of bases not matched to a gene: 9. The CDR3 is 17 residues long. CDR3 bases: TGTGCCAGCAGTCCAGGGGGCCAAATCGCCTCTGGAAACACCATATATTTT. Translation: CASSPGGQIASGNTIYF.

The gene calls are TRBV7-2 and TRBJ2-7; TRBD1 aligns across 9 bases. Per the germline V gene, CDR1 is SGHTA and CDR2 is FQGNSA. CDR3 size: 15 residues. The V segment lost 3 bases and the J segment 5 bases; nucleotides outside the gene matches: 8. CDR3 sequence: CASSFTGGSANEQYF. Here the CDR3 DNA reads TGTGCCAGCAGCTTCACAGGGGGCTCGGCGAACGAGCAGTACTTC.

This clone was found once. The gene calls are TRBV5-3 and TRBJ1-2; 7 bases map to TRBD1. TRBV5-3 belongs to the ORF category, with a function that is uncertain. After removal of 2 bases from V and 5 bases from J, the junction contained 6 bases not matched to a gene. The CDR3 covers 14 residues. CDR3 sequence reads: CARSFRTGRYGYTF. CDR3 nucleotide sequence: TGTGCCAGAAGCTTTCGGACAGGAAGATATGGCTACACCTTC.

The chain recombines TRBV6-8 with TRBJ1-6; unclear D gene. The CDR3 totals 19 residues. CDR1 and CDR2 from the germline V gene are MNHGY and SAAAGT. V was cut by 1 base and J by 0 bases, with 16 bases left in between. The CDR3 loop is CASSYCTVSPSSYNSPLHF. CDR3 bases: TGTGCCAGCAGTTACTGCACCGTAAGCCCGAGCTCCTATAATTCACCCCTCCACTTT.

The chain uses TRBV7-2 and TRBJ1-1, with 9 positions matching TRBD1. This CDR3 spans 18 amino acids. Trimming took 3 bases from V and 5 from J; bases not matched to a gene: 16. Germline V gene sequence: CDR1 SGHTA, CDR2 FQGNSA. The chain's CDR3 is CASSLYRGLLTGGTEAFF. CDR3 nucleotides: TGTGCCAGCAGCTTGTACAGGGGGCTACTCACCGGGGGTACTGAAGCTTTCTTT.

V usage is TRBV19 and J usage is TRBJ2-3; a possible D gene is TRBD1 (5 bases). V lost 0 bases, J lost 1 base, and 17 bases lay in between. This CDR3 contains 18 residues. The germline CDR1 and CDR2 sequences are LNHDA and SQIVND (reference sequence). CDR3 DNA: TGTGCCAGTAGTATAGATGGGATGGACATCGCGGGCACAGATACGCAGTATTTT. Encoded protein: CASSIDGMDIAGTDTQYF.

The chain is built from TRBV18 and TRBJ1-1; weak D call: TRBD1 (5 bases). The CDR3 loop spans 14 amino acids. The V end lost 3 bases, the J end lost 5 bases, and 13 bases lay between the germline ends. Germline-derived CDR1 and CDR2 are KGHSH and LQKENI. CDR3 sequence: CASSPQTVRTEAFF. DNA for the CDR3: TGTGCCAGCTCACCGCAGACAGTGAGGACTGAAGCTTTCTTT.

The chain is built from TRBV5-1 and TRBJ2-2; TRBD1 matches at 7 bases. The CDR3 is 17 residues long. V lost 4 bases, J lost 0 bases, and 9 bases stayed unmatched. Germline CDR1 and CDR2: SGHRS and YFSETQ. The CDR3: CASSRKGAVSNTGELFF. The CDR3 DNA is TGCGCCAGCAGCCGAAAGGGGGCTGTTTCGAACACCGGGGAGCTGTTTTTT.

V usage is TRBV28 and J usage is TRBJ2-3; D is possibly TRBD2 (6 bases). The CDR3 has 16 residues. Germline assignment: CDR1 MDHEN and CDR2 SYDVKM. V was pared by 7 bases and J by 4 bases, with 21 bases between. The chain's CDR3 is CASTWGGGGKSDTQYF. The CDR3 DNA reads TGTGCCAGCACCTGGGGTGGGGGAGGAAAATCAGATACGCAGTATTTT.

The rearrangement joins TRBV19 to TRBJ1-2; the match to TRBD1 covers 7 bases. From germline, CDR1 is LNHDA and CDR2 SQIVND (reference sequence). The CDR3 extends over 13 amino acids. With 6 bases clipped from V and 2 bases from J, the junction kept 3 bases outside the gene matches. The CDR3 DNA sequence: TGTGCCAGTAGCTTGACAGGGAACTATGGCTACACCTTC. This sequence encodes CASSLTGNYGYTF.

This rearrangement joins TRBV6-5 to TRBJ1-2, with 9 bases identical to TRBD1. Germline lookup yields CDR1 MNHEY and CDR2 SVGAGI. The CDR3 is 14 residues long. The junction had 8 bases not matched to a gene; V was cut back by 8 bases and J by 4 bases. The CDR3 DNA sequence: TGTGCCAGCTGGGGGGGACAGGGAGGCTATGGCTACACCTTC. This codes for CASWGGQGGYGYTF.

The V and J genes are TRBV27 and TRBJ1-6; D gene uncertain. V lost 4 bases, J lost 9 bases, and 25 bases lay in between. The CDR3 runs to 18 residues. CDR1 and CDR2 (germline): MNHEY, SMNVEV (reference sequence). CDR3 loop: CASSYPDSVGRLSSPLHF. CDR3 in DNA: TGTGCCAGCAGTTACCCCGACTCGGTTGGGAGACTGTCTTCACCCCTCCACTTT.

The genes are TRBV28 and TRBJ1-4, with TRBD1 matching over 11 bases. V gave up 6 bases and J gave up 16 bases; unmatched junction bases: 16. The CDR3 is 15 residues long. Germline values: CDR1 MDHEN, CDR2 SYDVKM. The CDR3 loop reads CASSPQGQGATGGFF. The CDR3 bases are TGTGCCAGCAGCCCACAAGGACAGGGGGCAACAGGAGGGTTTTTT.